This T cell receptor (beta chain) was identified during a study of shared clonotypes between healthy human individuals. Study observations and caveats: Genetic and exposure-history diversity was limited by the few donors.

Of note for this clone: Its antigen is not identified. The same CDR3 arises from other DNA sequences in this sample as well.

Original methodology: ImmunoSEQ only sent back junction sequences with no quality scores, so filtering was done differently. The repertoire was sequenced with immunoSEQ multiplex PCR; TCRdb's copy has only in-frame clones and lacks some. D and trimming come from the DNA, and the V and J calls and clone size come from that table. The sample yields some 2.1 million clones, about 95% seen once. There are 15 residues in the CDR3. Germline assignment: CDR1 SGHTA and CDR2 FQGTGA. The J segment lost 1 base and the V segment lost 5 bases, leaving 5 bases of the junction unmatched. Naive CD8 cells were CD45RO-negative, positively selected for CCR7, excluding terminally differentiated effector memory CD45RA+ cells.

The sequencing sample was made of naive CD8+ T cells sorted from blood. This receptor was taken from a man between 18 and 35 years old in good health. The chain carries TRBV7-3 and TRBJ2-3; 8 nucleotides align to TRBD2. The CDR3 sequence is CASSLGLAGTDTQYF. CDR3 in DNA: TGTGCCAGCAGCCTAGGACTAGCAGGCACAGATACGCAGTATTTT.